This TCR beta chain was profiled in a study of post-analysis software for immune sequencing data. The wider study: Patients with relapsing-remitting, secondary progressive and progressive-relapsing multiple sclerosis courses were all represented. Study-level findings and limits: Analysis by F measure revealed that same-batch samples clustered strongly together. Significantly lower normalized Chao1 diversity was seen in multiple sclerosis patients than in controls. Four or five TRBV segments were significantly more frequent in patients than in controls. TRBV5-6, TRBV5-1 and TRBV20-1 were among these segments.

Regarding this clonotype: Its antigen is as yet unknown.

Unique-molecular-identifier-tagged TCR beta cDNA libraries were used. The authors obtained 400,000 to 600,000 cDNA molecules from roughly 1 to 10 million T cells. Using its own MiXCR run on the PCR reads, TCRdb lists one record per CDR3 protein. The sample has around 770,000 distinct CDR3 sequences, roughly 50% seen once; the top ten hold roughly 4.4%. The CDR3 is 12 amino acids. V lost 5 bases, J lost 6 bases, and 8 bases lay in between. Germline V gene sequence: CDR1 GTSNPN, CDR2 SVGIG (reference sequence). The rearrangement joins TRBV30 to TRBJ1-6; no reliable D call. This receptor was identified in a girl under 18 with multiple sclerosis. The sequencing sample was made of blood. The CDR3 sequence: CAWREGNSPLHF. The CDR3 DNA sequence: TGTGCCTGGCGGGAGGGTAATTCACCCCTCCACTTT.